These T cell receptor beta chains were read from a single sample in a study of shared clonotypes between healthy human individuals. Sequenced by immunoSEQ multiplex PCR; TCRdb stores in-frame clones only, minus some. The top ten hold approximately 0.38% of the sample, which has 1.4 million or so clones, approximately 98.5% seen once. Specimen: naive CD4+ T cells sorted from blood. These receptor sequences come from a man aged 25-45 years in good health. Both conserved end residues are part of each CDR3. The D gene is left open where the match is weak. Not all rows give a size; the values are once, few, many and, for expanded clones, a class.

D	size	V	J	CDR3	DNA
NA	NA	TRBV9	TRBJ2-6	CASSVSGANVLTF	TGTGCCAGCAGCGTTTCTGGGGCCAACGTCCTGACTTTC
TRBD1	NA	TRBV5-1	TRBJ2-3	CASSLVRGPYTDTQYF	TGCGCCAGCAGCTTGGTCAGGGGGCCTTACACAGATACGCAGTATTTT
NA	NA	TRBV2	TRBJ1-2	CASTQSGQTYGYTF	TGTGCCAGCACCCAATCGGGGCAGACCTATGGCTACACCTTC
NA	NA	TRBV5-1	TRBJ2-5	CASSLGSIAKETQYF	TGCGCCAGCAGCTTAGGGTCGATAGCAAAAGAGACCCAGTACTTC
NA	NA	TRBV7-8	TRBJ1-2	CASSLASSNYGYTF	TGTGCCAGCAGCTTAGCGTCCTCTAACTATGGCTACACCTTC
NA	NA	TRBV4-3	TRBJ2-2	CASSQQLGTTGELFF	TGCGCCAGCAGCCAGCAACTAGGAACCACCGGGGAGCTGTTTTTT
TRBD2	NA	TRBV6-1	TRBJ2-5	CASGIAGQETQYF	TGTGCCAGCGGTATAGCGGGGCAAGAGACCCAGTACTTC
NA	once	TRBV5-1	TRBJ1-1	CASSFIQNTEAFF	TGCGCCAGCAGCTTTATCCAGAACACTGAAGCTTTCTTT
TRBD2	NA	TRBV10-1	TRBJ2-7	CASSESQLAGLSYEQYF	TGCGCCAGCAGTGAGTCCCAGCTAGCGGGATTATCCTACGAGCAGTACTTC
TRBD1	NA	TRBV10-3	TRBJ1-5	CAISESDREGPQHF	TGTGCCATCAGTGAGTCGGACAGGGAGGGACCCCAGCATTTT
TRBD2	NA	TRBV7-2	TRBJ2-7	CASSLDSGTTLYEQYF	TGTGCCAGCAGCTTAGATTCCGGGACTACCCTGTACGAGCAGTACTTC
NA	NA	TRBV4-3	TRBJ2-5	CASSQGRTGRETQYF	TGCGCCAGCAGCCAAGGGAGAACAGGGCGAGAGACCCAGTACTTC
NA	NA	TRBV5-6	TRBJ2-6	CASSLLAGSGANVLTF	TGTGCCAGCAGCCTACTCGCGGGCTCTGGGGCCAACGTCCTGACTTTC
NA	NA	TRBV6-5	TRBJ1-1	CASSRPDTEAFF	TGTGCCAGCAGCCGCCCGGACACTGAAGCTTTCTTT
NA	NA	TRBV7-9	TRBJ1-1	CASSPRFGESNTEAFF	TGTGCCAGCAGCCCCCGTTTCGGGGAATCGAACACTGAAGCTTTCTTT
TRBD2	NA	TRBV7-9	TRBJ2-5	CASRRASGTLIRQETQYF	TGTGCCAGCAGGAGAGCTAGCGGGACCCTTATCCGCCAAGAGACCCAGTACTTC
NA	NA	TRBV11-2	TRBJ2-7	CASSQTGVGEQYF	TGTGCCAGCAGCCAAACGGGGGTCGGCGAGCAGTACTTC
NA	NA	TRBV5-4	TRBJ2-7	CASSFRVTYEQYF	TGTGCCAGCAGCTTTAGGGTTACCTACGAGCAGTACTTC
NA	NA	TRBV18	TRBJ1-1	CASSPPGRPRNTEAFF	TGTGCCAGCTCACCACCGGGCAGGCCGAGGAACACTGAAGCTTTCTTT
NA	NA	TRBV27	TRBJ2-5	CASSSTRVETQYF	TGTGCCAGCAGTTCAACCAGGGTGGAGACCCAGTACTTC
TRBD1	NA	TRBV9	TRBJ2-7	CASSSGGQGYEQYF	TGTGCCAGCTCATCCGGGGGACAGGGCTACGAGCAGTACTTC
NA	NA	TRBV10-1	TRBJ2-3	CASSESTRGHTQYF	TGCGCCAGCAGTGAGTCGACACGCGGCCATACGCAGTATTTT
TRBD1	NA	TRBV6-1	TRBJ1-1	CASSAIQGRAEAFF	TGTGCCAGCAGTGCAATACAGGGGAGGGCTGAAGCTTTCTTT
TRBD2	NA	TRBV4-3	TRBJ2-7	CASSKGSGRGAYEQYF	TGCGCCAGCAGCAAAGGAAGCGGGAGAGGGGCCTACGAGCAGTACTTC
TRBD2	NA	TRBV2	TRBJ2-5	CASSEILGLGQETQYF	TGTGCCAGCAGTGAAATCCTGGGACTAGGTCAAGAGACCCAGTACTTC
NA	NA	TRBV30	TRBJ1-2	CAWGDHYGYTF	TGTGCCTGGGGGGACCACTATGGCTACACCTTC
NA	NA	TRBV6-6	TRBJ1-5	CASSYFSDQPQHF	TGTGCCAGCAGTTACTTCTCGGATCAGCCCCAGCATTTT
NA	NA	TRBV7-2	TRBJ2-1	CASSLDGGSSYNEQFF	TGTGCCAGCAGCTTAGATGGCGGTAGCTCCTACAATGAGCAGTTCTTC